This TCR beta chain originates from a study of CD8+CD57+ T cells in acquired aplastic anemia (dated 2018 in TCRdb). General notes on the study: A mean of about 3 ug of DNA, ranging from about 0.17 to 30 ug, was extracted from sorted CD4+ and CD8+ cells. A CD8+CD57+ expansion meant a frequency higher than the mean frequency seen in healthy subjects.

Genomic DNA was used as template for profiling of TCR beta VDJ combinations and CDR3 sequences. An Illumina HiSeq 2000 was the platform used for TCR repertoire sequencing. As for how the authors treated the data: TRBV/TRBJ rearrangement plots, CDR3 size and DJ length profiles, and Simpson's diversity index were used to assess repertoires. The most abundant DNA sequence in the deep sequencing data was defined as the immunodominant clone. CDR3 amino acid sequences were checked for sharing between subjects and were compared against published repertoires and the VDJdb database. TCRdb cleaned the public reads at Q25 with fastp, built clones with MiXCR and kept in-frame beta chains. Every CDR3 protein is listed once, alongside the most common genes and DNA of its rows. TCRdb, not the authors, supplied the V and J calls. A total of under 200,000 distinct CDR3 sequences appear in this sample, roughly 50% of them only once. The ten largest make up about 30% of the sample.

Results and caveats for the whole study, not just this receptor: Roughly 30 CD8+ CDR3 sequences were shared between patients and controls but appeared highly expressed in patients and within their immunodominant clones. Patients and healthy controls showed no significant difference in CD8+ Simpson's diversity (P=0.060).

The sample holds many counts of this clonotype. The clone's antigen remains unknown. Per-nucleotide qualities are absent, and no much larger clonotype sits a single base away. The germline V gene encodes CDR1 MGHRA and CDR2 YSYEKL. The CDR3 numbers 16 residues from cysteine through phenylalanine. The only DNA kept is the CDR3, 48 bases in frame from the first base. For this chain, trimming is 1 base at the V end and 4 bases at the J end, and the number of junction bases without a gene match is 7. The patients picked for sequencing were ones in whom flow cytometry had shown an expansion of CD8+CD57+ cells. Every patient had a diagnosis of severe acquired aplastic anemia based on International Study of Aplastic Anemia and Agranulocytosis and Camitta criteria. Patients had received no therapy at the time of blood sampling. TCR repertoires of sorted CD4+ and CD8+ blood T cells from severe aplastic anemia patients and healthy subjects were deep-sequenced in the study. Patients were enrolled in the USA under clinicaltrials.gov protocols 00001620, 01623167, 00001397, 00071045, 00081523 and 00961064. Ficoll-Paque density gradient centrifugation was used to isolate peripheral blood mononuclear cells. Before DNA extraction, CD4+ and CD8+ T cells were sorted by FACS or by magnetic beads.

The rearranged segments are TRBV4-1 and TRBJ2-7; the central 10 bases match TRBD2. The sample comprised sorted CD4+, CD8+, or CD8+CD57+ T cells (not recorded which) from PBMCs. This clonotype was obtained from a human donor with aplastic anemia. The DNA sequence is TGCGCCAGCAGCCAAGTACCCCCTAGCGGGAGATACGAGCAGTACTTC. The encoded protein is CASSQVPPSGRYEQYF.